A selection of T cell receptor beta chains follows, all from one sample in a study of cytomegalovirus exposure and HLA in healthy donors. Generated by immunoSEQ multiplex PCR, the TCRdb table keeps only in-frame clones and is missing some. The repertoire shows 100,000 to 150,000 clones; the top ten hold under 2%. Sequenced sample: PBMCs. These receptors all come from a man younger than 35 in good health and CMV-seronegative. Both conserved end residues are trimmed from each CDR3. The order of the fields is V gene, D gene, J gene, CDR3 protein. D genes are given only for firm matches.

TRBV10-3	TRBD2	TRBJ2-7	AISESSGGRITYEQY
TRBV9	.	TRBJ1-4	ASSVGGRNNEKLF
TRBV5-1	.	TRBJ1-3	ASSLGGTTANSGNTIY
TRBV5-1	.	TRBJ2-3	ASSFEADTQY
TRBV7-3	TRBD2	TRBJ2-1	ASSLLGAGDEQF
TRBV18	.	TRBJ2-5	ASSPSQETQY
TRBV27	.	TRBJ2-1	ASSSTGWSSYNEQF
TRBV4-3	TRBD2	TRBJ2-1	ASSHNLAGGLLSRGEQF
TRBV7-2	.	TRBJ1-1	ASSFQVAEAF
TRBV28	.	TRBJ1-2	ASSFEGDRGYT
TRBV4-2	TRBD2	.	ASSQDGGRAPEQY
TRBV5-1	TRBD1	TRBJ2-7	ASRIQGASYEQY
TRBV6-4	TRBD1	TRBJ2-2	ASRDTDRAGELF
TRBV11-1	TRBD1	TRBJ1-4	ASRMTGLRSEKLF
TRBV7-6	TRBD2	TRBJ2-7	ASSLSGGYEQY
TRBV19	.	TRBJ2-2	ASSMNRETTGELF
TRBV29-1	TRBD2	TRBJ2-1	SVTGLAVGRYNEQF
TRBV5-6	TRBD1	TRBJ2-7	ASGILSGQGVHEQY
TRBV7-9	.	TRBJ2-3	ASSLLTDTQY
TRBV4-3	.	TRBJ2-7	ASSPTSRSYEQY
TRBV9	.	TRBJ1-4	ASSPGDRNEKLF
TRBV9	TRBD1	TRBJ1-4	ASSPRQGASANEKLF
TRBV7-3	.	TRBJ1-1	ASSFIRQERDTEAF
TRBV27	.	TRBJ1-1	ASSEQGNTEAF
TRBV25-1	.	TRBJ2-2	ASSESRGWGTNTGELF
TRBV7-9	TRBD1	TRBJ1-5	ASSLALDRVSNQPQH
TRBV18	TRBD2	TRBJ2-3	ASSPKGLADYTDTQY